Shown below are 3 T cell receptor beta chains from a single sample sequenced in a study of CD8+ T cells in alopecia areata. Extracted RNA was reverse transcribed into cDNA, the sequencing template. Sequencing used immunoSEQ multiplex PCR; TCRdb keeps in-frame clones, though not all of them. Of some 210,000 clones in the sample, about 53% were seen once. The specimen was CD4+ T cells sorted from blood, collected at week 0. Receptors were obtained from a human donor with alopecia areata.

This chain uses TRBV25-1 with TRBJ1-1; D remains unclear. V gave up 6 bases and J gave up 1 base, with 9 bases separating them. CDR3 length equals 13 residues. Germline V gene lookup returns CDR1 MGHDK and CDR2 SYGVNS. The CDR3 here is CASRRHPNTEAFF. The DNA of the CDR3 is TGTGCCAGCAGAAGACACCCGAACACTGAAGCTTTCTTT. The complete variable domain, with remaining parts taken from reference TRBV25-1 and TRBJ1-1, reads EADIYQTPRYLVIGTGKKITLECSQTMGHDKMYWYQQDPGMELHLIHYSYGVNSTEKGDLSSESTVSRIRTEHFPLTLESARPSHTSQYLCASRRHPNTEAFFGQGTRLTVV.

The chain employs TRBV4-1 and TRBJ2-1; maybe TRBD2 (5 bases). Deletions cut 6 bases from V and 4 bases from J, with 22 bases between. The CDR3 has 17 residues. Per the germline V gene, CDR1 is MGHRA and CDR2 is YSYEKL. DNA for the CDR3: TGCGCCAGCAGAAATCCTGGGGAGAAACAAGCGTACAATGAGCAGTTCTTC. The encoded protein is CASRNPGEKQAYNEQFF.

V usage is TRBV7-2 and J usage is TRBJ1-1, with a possible D match to TRBD1 (6 bases). Germline CDR1 is SGHTA and CDR2 is FQGNSA. The CDR3 is 19 residues long. The ends were cut back, 4 bases at V and 3 bases at J, with 27 bases in the middle. The CDR3 DNA is TGTGCCAGCAGCTCTTACCCGCCGGGACATCGGACCGGGGACACTGAAGCTTTCTTT. Protein: CASSSYPPGHRTGDTEAFF. The complete variable domain, with remaining parts taken from reference TRBV7-2 and TRBJ1-1, reads GAGVSQSPSNKVTEKGKDVELRCDPISGHTALYWYRQSLGQGLEFLIYFQGNSAPDKSGLPSDRFSAERTGGSVSTLTIQRTQQEDSAVYLCASSSYPPGHRTGDTEAFFGQGTRLTVV.